Described below is a single TCR beta chain sequence and its context. Carbamazepine had induced Stevens-Johnson syndrome or toxic epidermal necrolysis in the sequenced donors. Five Han Chinese and 6 or 7 European CBZ-SJS/TEN patients gave blood repertoires. This sample was included in a study of T cells in severe cutaneous drug reactions. Whole-study context: Only probable or definite SJS/TEN or DRESS cases by RegiSCAR were enrolled. The culprit drug was assigned by the Naranjo and ALDEN algorithms.

Libraries were made by iRepertoire multiplex PCR with TCR subtype-specific primers for bulk and single-cell sequencing. TCRdb re-called the multiplex PCR reads; every CDR3 protein appears as one record, without DNA. In total, the table holds about 21,000 distinct CDR3 sequences. There are 14 residues in the CDR3. Germline CDR1 reads SEHNR; CDR2 reads FQNEAQ (reference sequence). Material for sequencing was PBMCs. This chain connects TRBV7-9 to TRBJ2-7; TCRdb reports TRBD1, a call that lacks DNA to check it against. This clonotype originated in a human donor with toxic epidermal necrolysis, a severe cutaneous drug reaction. The CDR3 region is CASRSGGSSYEQYF.